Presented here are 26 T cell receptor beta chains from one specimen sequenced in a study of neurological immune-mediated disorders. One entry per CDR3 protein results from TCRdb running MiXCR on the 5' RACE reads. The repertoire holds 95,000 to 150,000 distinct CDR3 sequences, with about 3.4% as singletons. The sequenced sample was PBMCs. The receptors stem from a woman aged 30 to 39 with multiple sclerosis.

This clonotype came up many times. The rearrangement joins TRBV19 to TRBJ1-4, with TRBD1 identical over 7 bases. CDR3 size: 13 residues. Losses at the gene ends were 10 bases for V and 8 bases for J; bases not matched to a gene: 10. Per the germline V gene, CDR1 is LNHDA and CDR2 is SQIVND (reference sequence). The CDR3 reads CATLGTVYEKLFF. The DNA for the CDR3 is TGTGCCACTCTGGGGACAGTGTACGAAAAACTGTTTTTT.

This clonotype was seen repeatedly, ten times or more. The chain's CDR3 is CASREGTVNTEAFF. The CDR3, as DNA: TGTGCCAGCAGAGAGGGTACCGTGAACACTGAAGCTTTCTTT. This chain uses TRBV6-2 or TRBV6-3 with TRBJ1-1; D call uncertain. Trimming took 6 bases from V and 0 from J, leaving 11 bases between them. CDR3 size: 14 residues. CDR1 is MNHEY, CDR2 SVGEGT, per germline.

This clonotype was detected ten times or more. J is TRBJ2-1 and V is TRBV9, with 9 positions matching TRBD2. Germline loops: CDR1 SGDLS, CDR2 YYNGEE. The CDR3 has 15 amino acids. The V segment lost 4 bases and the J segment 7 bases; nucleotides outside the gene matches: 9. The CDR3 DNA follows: TGTGCCAGCAGCCGACCGGGACTAGCTACGAATGAGCAGTTCTTC. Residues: CASSRPGLATNEQFF.

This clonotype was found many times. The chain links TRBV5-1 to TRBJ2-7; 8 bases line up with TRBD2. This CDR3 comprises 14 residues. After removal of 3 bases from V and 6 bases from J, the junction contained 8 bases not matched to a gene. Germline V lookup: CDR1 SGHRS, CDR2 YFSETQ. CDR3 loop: CASSSGGPNREQYF. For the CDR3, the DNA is TGCGCCAGCAGCTCGGGAGGGCCGAATCGCGAGCAGTACTTC.

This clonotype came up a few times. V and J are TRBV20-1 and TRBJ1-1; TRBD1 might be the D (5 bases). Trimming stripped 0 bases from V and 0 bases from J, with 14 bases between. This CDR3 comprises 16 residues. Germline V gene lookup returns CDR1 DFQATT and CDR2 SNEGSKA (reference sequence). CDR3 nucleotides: TGCAGTGCTAGAGATCGGCGGGGCCACCTGAACACTGAAGCTTTCTTT. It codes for CSARDRRGHLNTEAFF.

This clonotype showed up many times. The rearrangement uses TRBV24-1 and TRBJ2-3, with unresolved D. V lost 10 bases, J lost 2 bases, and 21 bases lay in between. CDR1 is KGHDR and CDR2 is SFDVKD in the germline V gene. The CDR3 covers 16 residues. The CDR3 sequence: CATARCPRVITDTQYF. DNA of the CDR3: TGTGCCACTGCACGTTGTCCAAGGGTGATCACAGATACGCAGTATTTT.

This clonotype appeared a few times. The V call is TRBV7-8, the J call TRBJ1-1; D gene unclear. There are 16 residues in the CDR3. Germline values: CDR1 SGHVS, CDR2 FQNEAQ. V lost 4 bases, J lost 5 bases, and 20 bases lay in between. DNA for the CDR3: TGTGCCAGCAGCTCCCATCCGGGAAAGGGTTGGACTGAAGCTTTCTTT. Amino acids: CASSSHPGKGWTEAFF.

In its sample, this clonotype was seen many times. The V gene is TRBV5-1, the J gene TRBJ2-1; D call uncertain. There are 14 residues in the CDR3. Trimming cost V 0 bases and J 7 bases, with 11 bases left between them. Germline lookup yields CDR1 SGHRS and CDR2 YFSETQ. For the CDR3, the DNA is TGCGCCAGCAGCTTGGGGTCCCGATTTAATGAGCAGTTCTTC. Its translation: CASSLGSRFNEQFF.

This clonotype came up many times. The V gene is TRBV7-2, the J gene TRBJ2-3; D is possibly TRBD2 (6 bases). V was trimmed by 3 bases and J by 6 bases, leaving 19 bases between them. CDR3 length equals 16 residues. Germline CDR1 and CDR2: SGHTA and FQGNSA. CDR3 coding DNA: TGTGCCAGCAGCTTGGATTCCGTTGGCGGGACGGATACGCAGTATTTT. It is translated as CASSLDSVGGTDTQYF.

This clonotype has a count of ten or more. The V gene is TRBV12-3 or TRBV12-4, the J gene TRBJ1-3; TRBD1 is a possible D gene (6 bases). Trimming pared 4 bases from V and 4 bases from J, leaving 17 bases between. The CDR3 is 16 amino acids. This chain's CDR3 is CASSWGITGTGNTIYF. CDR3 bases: TGTGCCAGCAGTTGGGGTATAACAGGGACAGGAAACACCATATATTTT.

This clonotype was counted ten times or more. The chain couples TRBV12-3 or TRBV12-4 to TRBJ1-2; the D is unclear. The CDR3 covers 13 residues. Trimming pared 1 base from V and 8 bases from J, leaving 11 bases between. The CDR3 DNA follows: TGTGCCAGCAGTTTAGGGGTCCGAGGGGGCTACACCTTC. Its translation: CASSLGVRGGYTF.

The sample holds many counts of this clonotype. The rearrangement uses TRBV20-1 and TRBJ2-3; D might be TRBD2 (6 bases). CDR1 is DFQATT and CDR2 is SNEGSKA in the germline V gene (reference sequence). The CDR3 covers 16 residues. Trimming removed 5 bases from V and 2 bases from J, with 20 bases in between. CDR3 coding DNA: TGCAGTGCTCCTGCACCACTAGCCCGAGTCACAGATACGCAGTATTTT. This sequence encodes CSAPAPLARVTDTQYF.

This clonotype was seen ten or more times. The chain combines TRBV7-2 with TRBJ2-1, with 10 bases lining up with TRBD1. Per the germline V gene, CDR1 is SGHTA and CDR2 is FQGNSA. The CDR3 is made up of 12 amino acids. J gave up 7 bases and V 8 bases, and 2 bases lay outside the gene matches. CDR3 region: CASGTGVNEQFF. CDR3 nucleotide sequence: TGTGCCAGCGGGACAGGGGTAAATGAGCAGTTCTTC.

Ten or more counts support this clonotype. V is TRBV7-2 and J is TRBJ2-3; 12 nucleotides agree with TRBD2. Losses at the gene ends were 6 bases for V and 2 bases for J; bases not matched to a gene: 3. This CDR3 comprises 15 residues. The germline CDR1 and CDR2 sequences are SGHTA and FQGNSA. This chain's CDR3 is CASRPSGRDTDTQYF. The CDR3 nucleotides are TGTGCCAGCAGACCTAGCGGGAGGGACACAGATACGCAGTATTTT.

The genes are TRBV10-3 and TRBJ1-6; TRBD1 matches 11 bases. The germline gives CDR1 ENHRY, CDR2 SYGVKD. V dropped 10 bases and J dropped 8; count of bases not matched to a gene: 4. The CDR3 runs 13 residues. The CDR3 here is CATRGQGDSPLHF. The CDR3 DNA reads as TGTGCCACCCGGGGACAGGGGGATTCACCCCTCCACTTT.

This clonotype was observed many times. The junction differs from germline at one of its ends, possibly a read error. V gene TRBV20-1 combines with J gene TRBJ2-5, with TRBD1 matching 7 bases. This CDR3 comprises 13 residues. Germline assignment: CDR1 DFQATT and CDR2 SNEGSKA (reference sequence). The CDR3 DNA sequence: TGCAGTGCCAGAGACAGGGTTATGGAGACCCAGTACTTC. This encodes CSARDRVMETQYF.

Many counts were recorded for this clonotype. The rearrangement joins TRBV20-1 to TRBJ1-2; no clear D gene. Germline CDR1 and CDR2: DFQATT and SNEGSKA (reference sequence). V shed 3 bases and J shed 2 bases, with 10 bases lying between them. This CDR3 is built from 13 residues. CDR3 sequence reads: CSASFSGNYGYTF. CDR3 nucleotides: TGCAGTGCTAGCTTCTCGGGGAACTATGGCTACACCTTC.

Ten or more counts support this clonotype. The CDR3 loop is CASTLGLAGGSSYEQYF. Written as DNA, the CDR3 is TGTGCCAGCACACTAGGACTAGCGGGGGGGAGCTCCTACGAGCAGTACTTC. The chain recombines TRBV6-1 with TRBJ2-7; 15 bases align to TRBD2. V lost 7 bases, J lost 0 bases, and 7 bases stayed unmatched. The germline V gene encodes CDR1 MNHNS and CDR2 SASEGT. This CDR3 spans 17 amino acids.

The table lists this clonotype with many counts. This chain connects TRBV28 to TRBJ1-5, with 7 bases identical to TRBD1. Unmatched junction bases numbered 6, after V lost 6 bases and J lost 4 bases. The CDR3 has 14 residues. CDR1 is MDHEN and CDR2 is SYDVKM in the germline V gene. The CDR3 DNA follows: TGTGCCAGCAGCAGACAGGGAGGTAATCAGCCCCAGCATTTT. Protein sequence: CASSRQGGNQPQHF.

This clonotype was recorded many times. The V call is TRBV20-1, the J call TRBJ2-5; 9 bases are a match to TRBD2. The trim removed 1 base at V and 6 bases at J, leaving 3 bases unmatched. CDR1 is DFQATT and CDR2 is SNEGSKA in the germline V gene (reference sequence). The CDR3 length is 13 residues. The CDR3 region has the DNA TGCAGTGCTAGAGTAGCGGGAGAAAAGACCCAGTACTTC. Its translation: CSARVAGEKTQYF.

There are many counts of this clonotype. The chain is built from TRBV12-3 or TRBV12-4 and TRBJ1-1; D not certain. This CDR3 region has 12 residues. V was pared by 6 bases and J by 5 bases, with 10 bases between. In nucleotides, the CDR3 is TGTGCCAGCAGCCTCGCGTGGACTGAAGCTTTCTTT. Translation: CASSLAWTEAFF.

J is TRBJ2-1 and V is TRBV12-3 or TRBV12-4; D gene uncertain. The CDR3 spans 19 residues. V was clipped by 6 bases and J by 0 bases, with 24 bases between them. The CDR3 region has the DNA TGTGCCAGCAGCCATTCGGCGGCCGTCGCTGCCATCTCCTACAATGAGCAGTTCTTC. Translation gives CASSHSAAVAAISYNEQFF.

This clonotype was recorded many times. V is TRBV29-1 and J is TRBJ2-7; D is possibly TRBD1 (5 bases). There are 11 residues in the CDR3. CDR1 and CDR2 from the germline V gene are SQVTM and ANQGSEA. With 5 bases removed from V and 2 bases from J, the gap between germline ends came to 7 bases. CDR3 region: CSVLTAYEQYF. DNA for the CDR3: TGCAGCGTTCTGACAGCCTACGAGCAGTACTTC.

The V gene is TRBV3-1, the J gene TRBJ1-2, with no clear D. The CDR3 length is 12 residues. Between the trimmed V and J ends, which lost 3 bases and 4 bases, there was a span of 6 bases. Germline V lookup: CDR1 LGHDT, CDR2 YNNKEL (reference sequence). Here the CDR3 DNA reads TGTGCCAGCAGCCAGGACTTCTATGGCTACACCTTC. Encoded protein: CASSQDFYGYTF.

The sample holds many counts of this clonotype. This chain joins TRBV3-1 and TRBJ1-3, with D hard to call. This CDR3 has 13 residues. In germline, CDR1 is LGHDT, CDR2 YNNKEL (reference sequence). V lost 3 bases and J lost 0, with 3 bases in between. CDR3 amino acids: CASSQTSGNTIYF. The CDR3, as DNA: TGTGCCAGCAGCCAGACCTCTGGAAACACCATATATTTT.

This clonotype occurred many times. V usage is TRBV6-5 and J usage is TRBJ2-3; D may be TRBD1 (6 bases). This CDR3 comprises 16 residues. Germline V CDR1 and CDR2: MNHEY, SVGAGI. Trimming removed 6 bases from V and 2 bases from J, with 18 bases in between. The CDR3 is CASRRGQTSFTDTQYF. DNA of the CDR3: TGTGCCAGCAGGAGAGGACAGACGTCATTCACAGATACGCAGTATTTT.